This entry concerns a single TCR delta chain. The antigen remains unidentified. The template was reverse-transcribed extracted RNA. Multiplex PCR used pooled V-gene forward primers and a constant-region reverse primer to amplify CDR3s. TCRdb processed the multiplex PCR reads again with the CATT caller. Here the sample spans about 53,000 delta-chain clones, roughly 15% being singletons. Trimming pared 4 bases from V and 3 bases from J, leaving 18 bases between. The CDR3 is 16 residues long. Per the germline V gene, CDR1 is TSWWSYY and CDR2 is QGS. This entry belongs to a study of Vδ1+ human thymocytes. Alphabeta T cells were depleted, then CD3+ Vdelta1+ Vdelta2- thymocytes were FACS-sorted. Whole-study findings and limits: Highly polyclonal TRG and TRD repertoires with Gaussian CDR3 length distributions appeared in thymus.

This TCR was sampled from a girl under three years old who had congenital heart surgery. This chain connects TRDV1 to TRDJ1; the D gene is possibly TRDD3 (5 bases). The sample consisted of Vdelta1+ gamma-delta thymocytes from the thymus. Subset described: FACS-sorted CD3+ TCRalphabeta- TCRVdelta1+ TCRVdelta2- thymocytes. The CDR3 DNA follows: TGTGCTCTTGGGGGTTCCCTGGGAGTAGAACCCGATAAACTCATCTTT. Encoded protein: CALGGSLGVEPDKLIF.